This TCR beta chain comes out of a study of regulatory T cells in long-lasting Graves disease. Arm-PCR of CDR3 regions and iRepertoire HTBI primers were used to build TCR beta libraries. TCRdb independently ran MiXCR on the multiplex PCR reads; one entry per CDR3 protein. Of a few hundred thousand distinct CDR3 sequences in the sample, approximately 20% are singletons; the top ten hold over 20%. Trimming shortened V by 0 bases and J by 5 bases, and 26 bases separated the two germline ends. This CDR3 has 19 residues. Germline CDR1 is ENHRY and CDR2 is SYGVKD. Time point indicated: newly diagnosed GD, antithyroid drugs for less than 3 months. From RNA extracted from PBMCs, the TCR library was made. This clonotype was recorded at least ten times.

The sample consisted of peripheral blood mononuclear cells (PBMCs), taken at new diagnosis, from a patient treated with antithyroid drugs. This sequence was found in a female donor with Graves disease. This chain joins TRBV10-3 and TRBJ2-7, with D maybe TRBD2 (5 bases). The CDR3 DNA is TGTGCCATCAGTGAGTCTCACATCGTCCCCGGTCGGGATATTGACGAGCAGTACTTC. Translated, it gives CAISESHIVPGRDIDEQYF.